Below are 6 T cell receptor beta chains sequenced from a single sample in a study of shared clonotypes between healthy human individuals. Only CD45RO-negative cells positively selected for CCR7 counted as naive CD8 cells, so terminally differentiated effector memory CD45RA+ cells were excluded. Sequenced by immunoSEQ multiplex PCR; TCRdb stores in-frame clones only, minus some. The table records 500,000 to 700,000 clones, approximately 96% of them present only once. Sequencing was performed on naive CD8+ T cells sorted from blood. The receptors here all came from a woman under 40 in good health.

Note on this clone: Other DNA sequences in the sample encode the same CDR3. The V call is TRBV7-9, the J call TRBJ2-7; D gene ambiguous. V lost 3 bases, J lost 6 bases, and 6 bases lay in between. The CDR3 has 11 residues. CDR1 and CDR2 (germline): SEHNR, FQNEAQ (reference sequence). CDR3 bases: TGTGCCAGCAGCTTCGGCAGCGAGCAGTACTTC. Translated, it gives CASSFGSEQYF.

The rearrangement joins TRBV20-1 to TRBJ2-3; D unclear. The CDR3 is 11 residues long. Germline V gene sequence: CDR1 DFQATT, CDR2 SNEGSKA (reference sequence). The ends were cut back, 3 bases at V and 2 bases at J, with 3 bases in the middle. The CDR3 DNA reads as TGCAGTGCTAGTTACACAGATACGCAGTATTTT. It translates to CSASYTDTQYF.

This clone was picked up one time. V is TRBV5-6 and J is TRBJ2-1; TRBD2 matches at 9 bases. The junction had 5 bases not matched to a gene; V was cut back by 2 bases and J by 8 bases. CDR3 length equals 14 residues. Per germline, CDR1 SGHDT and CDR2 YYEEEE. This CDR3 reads CASSFVAGAYEQFF. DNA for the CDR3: TGTGCCAGCAGCTTTGTAGCGGGAGCTTATGAGCAGTTCTTC.

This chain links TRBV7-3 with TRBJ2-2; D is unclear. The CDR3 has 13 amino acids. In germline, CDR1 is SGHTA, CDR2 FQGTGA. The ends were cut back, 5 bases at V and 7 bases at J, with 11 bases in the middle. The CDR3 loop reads CASSPFRVGELFF. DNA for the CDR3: TGTGCCAGCAGCCCCTTTAGGGTCGGGGAGCTGTTTTTT.

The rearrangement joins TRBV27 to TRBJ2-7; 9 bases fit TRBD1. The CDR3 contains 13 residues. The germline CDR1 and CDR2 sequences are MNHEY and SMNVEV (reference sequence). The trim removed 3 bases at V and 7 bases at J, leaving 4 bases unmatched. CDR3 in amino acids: CASSFRQGEEQYF. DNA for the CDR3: TGTGCCAGCAGTTTCCGACAGGGGGAGGAGCAGTACTTC.

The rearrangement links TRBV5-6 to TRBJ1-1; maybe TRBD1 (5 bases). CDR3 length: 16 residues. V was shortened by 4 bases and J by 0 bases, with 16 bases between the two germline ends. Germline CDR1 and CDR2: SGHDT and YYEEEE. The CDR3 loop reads CASSPRTRLLNTEAFF. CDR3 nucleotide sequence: TGTGCCAGCAGCCCCCGGACAAGGTTATTGAACACTGAAGCTTTCTTT.